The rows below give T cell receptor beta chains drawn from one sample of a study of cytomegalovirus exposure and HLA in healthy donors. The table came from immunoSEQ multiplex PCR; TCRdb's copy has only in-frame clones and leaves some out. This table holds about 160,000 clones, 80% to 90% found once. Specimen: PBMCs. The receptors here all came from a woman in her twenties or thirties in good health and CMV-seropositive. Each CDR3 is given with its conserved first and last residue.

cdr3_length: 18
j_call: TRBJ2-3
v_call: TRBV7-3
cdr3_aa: CASSLGTSGGLSTDTQYF

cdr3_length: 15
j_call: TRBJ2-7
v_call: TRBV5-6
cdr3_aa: CASSLFSESSYEQYF

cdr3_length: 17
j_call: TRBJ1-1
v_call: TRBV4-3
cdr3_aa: CASSPRTGGRRNTEAFF

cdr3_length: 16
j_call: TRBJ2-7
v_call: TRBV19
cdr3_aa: CASSIGGGAQAYEQYF

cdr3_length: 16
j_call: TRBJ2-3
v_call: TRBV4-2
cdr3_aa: CASSPGVAGFTDTQYF

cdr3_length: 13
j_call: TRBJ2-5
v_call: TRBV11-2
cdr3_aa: CASSSTSWETQYF

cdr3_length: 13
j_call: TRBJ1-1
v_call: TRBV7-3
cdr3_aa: CASSAHMNTEAFF

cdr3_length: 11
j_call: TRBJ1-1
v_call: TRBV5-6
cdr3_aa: CASSRDSEAFF

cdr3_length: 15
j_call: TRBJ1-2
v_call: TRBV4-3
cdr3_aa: CASSQDSKGGIGYTF

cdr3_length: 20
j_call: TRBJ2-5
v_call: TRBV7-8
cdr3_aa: CASSNLDGTSGGEPQETQYF

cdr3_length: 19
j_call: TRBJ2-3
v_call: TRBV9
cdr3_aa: CASSPLMGRGILSTDTQYF

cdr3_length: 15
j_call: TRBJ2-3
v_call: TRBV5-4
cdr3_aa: CATSAGGASTDTQYF

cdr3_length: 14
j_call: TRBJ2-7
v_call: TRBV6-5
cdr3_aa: CASRKEHTTYEQYF

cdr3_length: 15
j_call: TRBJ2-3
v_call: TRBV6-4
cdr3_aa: CASSDGGGASDTQYF

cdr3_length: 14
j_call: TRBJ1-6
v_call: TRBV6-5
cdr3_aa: CASRKTGYNSPLHF

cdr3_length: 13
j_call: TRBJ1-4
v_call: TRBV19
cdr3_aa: CATRTGSNEKLFF

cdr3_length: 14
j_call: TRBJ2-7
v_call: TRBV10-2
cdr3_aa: CASSDRGGFDEQYF

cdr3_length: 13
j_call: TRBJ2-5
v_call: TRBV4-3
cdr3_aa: CASSWGLQETQYF

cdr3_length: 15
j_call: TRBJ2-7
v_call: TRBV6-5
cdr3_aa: CASRSGTGFTNEQYF

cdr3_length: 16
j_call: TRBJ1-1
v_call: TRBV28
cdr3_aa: CASSPLILAVRTEAFF

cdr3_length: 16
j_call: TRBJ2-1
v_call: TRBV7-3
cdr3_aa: CASSDPRDRGIDEQFF

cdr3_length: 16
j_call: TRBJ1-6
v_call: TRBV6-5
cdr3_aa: CASSYGGASYNSPLHF

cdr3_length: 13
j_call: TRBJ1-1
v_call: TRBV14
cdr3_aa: CASSQELNTEAFF

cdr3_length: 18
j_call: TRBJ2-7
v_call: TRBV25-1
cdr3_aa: CASSGPKKGDRSSYEQYF

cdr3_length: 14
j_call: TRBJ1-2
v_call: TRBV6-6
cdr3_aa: CASSSSAPNRGYTF

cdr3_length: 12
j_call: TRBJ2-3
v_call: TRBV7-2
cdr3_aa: CASSIGADTQYF

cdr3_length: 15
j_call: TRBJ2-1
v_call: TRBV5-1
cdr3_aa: CASRPGTSGAGEQFF

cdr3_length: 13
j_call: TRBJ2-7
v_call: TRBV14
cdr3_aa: CASSRQVSYEQYF

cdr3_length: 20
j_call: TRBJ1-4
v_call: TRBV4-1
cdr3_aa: CASSESRRGGSDATNEKLFF

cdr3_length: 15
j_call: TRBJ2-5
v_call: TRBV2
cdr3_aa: CASSVGGGTQETQYF

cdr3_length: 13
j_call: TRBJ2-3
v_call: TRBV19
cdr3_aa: CASSRSGSDTQYF

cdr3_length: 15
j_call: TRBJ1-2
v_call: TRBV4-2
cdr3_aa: CASSQARGTNYGYTF

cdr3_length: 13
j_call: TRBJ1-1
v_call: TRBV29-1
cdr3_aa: CSAGQGGLLEAFF

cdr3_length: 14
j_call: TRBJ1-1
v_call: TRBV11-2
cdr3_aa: CASSLFSKNTEAFF

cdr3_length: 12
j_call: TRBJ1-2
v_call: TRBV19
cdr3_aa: CATAGGYYGYTF

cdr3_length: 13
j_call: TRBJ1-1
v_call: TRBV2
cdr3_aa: CASMRDMNTEAFF

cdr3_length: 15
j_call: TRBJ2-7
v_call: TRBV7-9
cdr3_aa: CASSLEGAYSYEQYF

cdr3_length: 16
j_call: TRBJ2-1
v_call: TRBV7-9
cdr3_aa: CASSLALAGAHNEQFF

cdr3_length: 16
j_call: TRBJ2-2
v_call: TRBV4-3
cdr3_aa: CASSPGLKAGAGELFF

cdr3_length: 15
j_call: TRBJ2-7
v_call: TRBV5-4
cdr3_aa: CASSPPAGGAFEQYF

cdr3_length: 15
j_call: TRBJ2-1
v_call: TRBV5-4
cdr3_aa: CASSLWLGGNDEQFF

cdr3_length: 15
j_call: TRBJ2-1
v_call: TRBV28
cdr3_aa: CASSLTGGPANEQFF

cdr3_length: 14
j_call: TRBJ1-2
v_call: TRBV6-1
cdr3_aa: CASSEGQTPYGYTF

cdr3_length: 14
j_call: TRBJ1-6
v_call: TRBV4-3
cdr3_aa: CASSQVWEGSPLHF

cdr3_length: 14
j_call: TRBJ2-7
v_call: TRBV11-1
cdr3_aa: CASSNHIILNEQYF

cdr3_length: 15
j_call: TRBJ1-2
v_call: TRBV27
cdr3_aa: CASSRTGGAVYGYTF

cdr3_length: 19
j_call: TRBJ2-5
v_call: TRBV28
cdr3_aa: CASSPGQGVSMSRQETQYF

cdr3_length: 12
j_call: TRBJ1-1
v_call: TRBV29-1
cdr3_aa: CSGDRVSTEAFF